The next 10 T cell receptor beta chains were all read from a single sample in a study of blood T cell repertoires in COVID-19. Produced via immunoSEQ multiplex PCR; TCRdb's table is partial and in-frame only. The data show around 200,000 clones, approximately 85% seen once. Sequenced: peripheral blood. Receptors were obtained from a human donor with active or convalescent COVID-19. The donor label of this sample is uncertain.

The genes are TRBV15 and TRBJ2-7, with 8 positions matching TRBD2. The CDR3 length is 15 residues. After removal of 0 bases from V and 4 bases from J, the junction contained 5 bases not matched to a gene. Germline CDR1 LNHNV, CDR2 YYDKDF (reference sequence). DNA of the CDR3: TGTGCCACCAGCAGAGATTCAGCGGGAGCATACGAGCAGTACTTC. It translates to CATSRDSAGAYEQYF.

This chain links TRBV9 with TRBJ2-2, with 9 nucleotides matching TRBD1. Germline V lookup: CDR1 SGDLS, CDR2 YYNGEE. Trimming took 4 bases from V and 1 from J; bases not matched to a gene: 11. This CDR3 has 18 residues. The DNA for the CDR3 is TGTGCCAGCAGCACCATGTCCGGGACAGGGTTGAACACCGGGGAGCTGTTTTTT. This sequence encodes CASSTMSGTGLNTGELFF.

The rearrangement joins TRBV9 to TRBJ1-2; 7 bases are shared with TRBD1. The CDR3 has 13 amino acids. Germline CDR1 is SGDLS and CDR2 is YYNGEE. The V segment lost 5 bases and the J segment 5 bases; nucleotides outside the gene matches: 6. Written as DNA, the CDR3 is TGTGCCAGCAGACGACAGGGATGGTATGGCTACACCTTC. Translation: CASRRQGWYGYTF.

The chain employs TRBV3-1 (or the pseudogene TRBV3-2) and TRBJ2-2, with D perhaps TRBD1 (5 bases). There are 16 residues in the CDR3. With 1 base removed from V and 7 bases from J, the gap between germline ends came to 16 bases. The germline CDR1 and CDR2 sequences are LGHDT and YNNKEL (reference sequence). For the CDR3, the DNA is TGTGCCAGCAGCCAAGTGGCCCCAGGGTCGGTCGGGGAGCTGTTTTTT. It specifies CASSQVAPGSVGELFF.

This chain connects TRBV7-9 to TRBJ2-6, with no clear D. Germline V gives CDR1 SEHNR, CDR2 FQNEAQ (reference sequence). V lost 11 bases and J 0 bases, leaving 14 bases between the germline ends. The CDR3 loop spans 15 amino acids. The CDR3, as DNA: TGTGCCCCACGGCAGGTTCGCTCTGGGGCCAACGTCCTGACTTTC. Translated, it gives CAPRQVRSGANVLTF.

The chain carries TRBV30 and TRBJ1-4; D is ambiguous. Germline CDR1 and CDR2: GTSNPN and SVGIG (reference sequence). V was clipped by 3 bases and J by 6 bases, with 11 bases between them. The length of the CDR3 is 13 residues. The CDR3 loop is CAWRRQRHEKLFF. The CDR3 DNA follows: TGTGCCTGGAGGCGGCAGAGGCATGAAAAACTGTTTTTT.

V gene TRBV25-1 combines with J gene TRBJ1-5; D remains ambiguous. The CDR3 has 12 amino acids. V was shortened by 4 bases and J by 10 bases, with 11 bases between the two germline ends. The V gene's germline CDR1 is MGHDK and CDR2 SYGVNS. The CDR3 nucleotides read TGTGCCAGCAGTGTTCGTACCAGTCCCCAGCATTTT. Translating it yields CASSVRTSPQHF.

The chain joins TRBV27 to TRBJ2-3; 8 bases fit TRBD2. V was pared by 7 bases and J by 5 bases, with 20 bases of the junction left unmatched. This CDR3 is 18 amino acids long. Germline-derived CDR1 and CDR2 are MNHEY and SMNVEV (reference sequence). The CDR3: CASIRTSRFYRAGDTQYF. CDR3 bases: TGTGCCAGCATCAGGACTAGCAGGTTCTATCGGGCTGGAGATACGCAGTATTTT.

The rearrangement uses TRBV12-5 and TRBJ2-7; D might be TRBD1 (5 bases). Germline V CDR1 and CDR2: LGHNT, FRNRAP. The V end lost 3 bases, the J end lost 5 bases, and 14 bases lay between the germline ends. This CDR3 is built from 14 residues. CDR3: CASGLGQGKNEQYF. The CDR3 DNA follows: TGTGCTAGTGGTTTAGGGCAGGGAAAAAACGAGCAGTACTTC. The full variable domain, with the rest looked up from reference TRBV12-5 and TRBJ2-7, is DARVTQTPRHKVTEMGQEVTMRCQPILGHNTVFWYRQTMMQGLELLAYFRNRAPLDDSGMPKDRFSAEMPDATLATLKIQPSEPRDSAVYFCASGLGQGKNEQYFGPGTRLTVT.

This sequence joins TRBV5-4 and TRBJ1-1, with D possibly matching TRBD1 (6 bases). Germline CDR1 and CDR2: SGHNT and YYREEE (reference sequence). V shed 3 bases and J shed 7 bases, with 19 bases lying between them. The length of the CDR3 is 15 residues. The CDR3 DNA is TGTGCCAGCAGCTACCTGATGGACAGTAGATTTGAAGCTTTCTTT. As protein: CASSYLMDSRFEAFF.